What follows are 7 T cell receptor beta chains derived from one specimen sequenced in a study of shared clonotypes between healthy human individuals. Profiling relied on immunoSEQ multiplex PCR, and the TCRdb table lists in-frame clones only, not all of them. The sample gives 400,000 to 600,000 clones, 90% to 97% of which show up once; approximately 0.067% is in the top ten. The sequencing sample was made of naive CD4+ T cells sorted from blood. Subset defined: CD45RA+ positively selected. The receptors come from a woman aged 25-40 years in good health.

For this clone: Relative to the germline gene, one junction end is altered; a read error may explain this. This chain joins TRBV20-1 and TRBJ1-6; D unclear. CDR1 is DFQATT, CDR2 SNEGSKA, per germline (reference sequence). The length of the CDR3 is 11 residues. CDR3 region: CSASFGTDAYF. In DNA form, the CDR3 reads TGCAGTGCTAGCTTTGGTACAGACGCCTACTTT.

This chain uses TRBV2 with TRBJ2-3; 7 bases are a match to TRBD2. V trimming: 6 bases; J trimming: 1 base; junction bases outside the gene matches: 7. The germline CDR1 and CDR2 sequences are SNHLY and FYNNEI. The CDR3 covers 15 residues. CDR3 DNA sequence: TGTGCCAGCAGGGCCCCTAGCGGAGGCACAGATACGCAGTATTTT. It yields the protein CASRAPSGGTDTQYF.

The chain recombines TRBV7-2 with TRBJ2-3, with D unresolved. In germline, CDR1 is SGHTA, CDR2 FQGNSA. The CDR3 is 14 residues long. V was pared by 5 bases and J by 2 bases, with 11 bases between. Here the CDR3 reads CASSLTGSTDTQYF. CDR3 coding DNA: TGTGCCAGCAGCCTCACGGGCTCCACAGATACGCAGTATTTT.

The genes are TRBV2 and TRBJ2-7; tentatively, D is TRBD1 (6 bases). V shed 7 bases and J shed 6 bases, with 10 bases lying between them. The CDR3 length is 11 residues. Germline values: CDR1 SNHLY, CDR2 FYNNEI. CDR3: CASTSGAEQYF. The DNA of the CDR3 is TGTGCCAGCACCTCAGGGGCCGAGCAGTACTTC.

The chain joins TRBV6-5 to TRBJ1-2; possibly TRBD1 for D (6 bases). CDR1 and CDR2 (germline): MNHEY, SVGAGI. V dropped 6 bases and J dropped 0 bases, with 11 bases sitting between them. The CDR3 runs 14 residues. The CDR3 DNA sequence: TGTGCCAGCAGAAGAGGGGGAGCTAACTATGGCTACACCTTC. This translates into CASRRGGANYGYTF.

Comment on this clone: Different DNA sequences within this sample yield the same CDR3. The V gene is TRBV25-1, the J gene TRBJ2-1; D gene unclear. The V and J ends lost 6 bases and 4 bases respectively, with 4 bases between them. Germline V CDR1 and CDR2: MGHDK, SYGVNS. This CDR3 region has 11 residues. The CDR3 nucleotides read TGTGCCAGCAGGCGGTACAATGAGCAGTTCTTC. It specifies CASRRYNEQFF.

This chain joins TRBV10-1 and TRBJ2-3; a possible D gene is TRBD2 (6 bases). V gave up 2 bases and J gave up 1 base, with 10 bases separating them. This CDR3 comprises 15 residues. Germline V gives CDR1 WNHNN, CDR2 SYGVQD (reference sequence). The CDR3 loop is CASSEPGSGTDTQYF. The DNA of the CDR3 is TGCGCCAGCAGTGAGCCCGGGAGCGGCACAGATACGCAGTATTTT.